This passage covers 21 T cell receptor beta chains from one sample sequenced in a study of OX40 agonist ivuxolimab in advanced cancers. Profiling relied on immunoSEQ multiplex PCR, and the TCRdb table lists in-frame clones only, not all of them. The sample includes about 16,000 clones, roughly 81% of them seen just once. Material: CD4+ or CD8+ T cells sorted from blood, obtained in a trial of the OX40 agonist ivuxolimab. The receptors here all came from an adult with an advanced solid tumor such as melanoma, head and neck, liver or kidney cancer.

The CDR3 DNA follows: TGTGCCAGCAGCTTGGGACAACACTCTGGAAACACCATATATTTT. Protein: CASSLGQHSGNTIYF. The gene calls are TRBV5-6 and TRBJ1-3; D is ambiguous. V was cut by 0 bases and J by 0 bases, with 7 bases left in between. Germline V gene lookup returns CDR1 SGHDT and CDR2 YYEEEE. The CDR3 runs to 15 residues.

The rearrangement joins TRBV13 to TRBJ2-7, with 7 bases matching TRBD2. After removal of 5 bases from V and 6 bases from J, the junction contained 16 bases not matched to a gene. CDR1 and CDR2 from the germline V gene are PRHDT and FYEKMQ (reference sequence). This CDR3 has 16 residues. In nucleotides, the CDR3 is TGTGCCAGCAGCCACCAGTCCGGGACTACGAAACCCGAGCAGTACTTC. This sequence encodes CASSHQSGTTKPEQYF.

The chain joins TRBV7-9 to TRBJ2-5; D gene unclear. Germline CDR1 and CDR2: SEHNR and FQNEAQ (reference sequence). The length of the CDR3 is 11 residues. V dropped 2 bases and J dropped 2 bases, with 0 bases sitting between them. The CDR3 here is CASSLQETQYF. The CDR3, as DNA: TGTGCCAGCAGCTTACAAGAGACCCAGTACTTC.

The rearrangement uses TRBV28 and TRBJ2-7; D is possibly TRBD1 or TRBD2 (5 bases each). CDR1 MDHEN and CDR2 SYDVKM come from the germline V gene. This CDR3 comprises 14 residues. Trimming left V 3 bases short and J 0 bases short, with 9 bases between. The CDR3 loop is CASSLWGSSYEQYF. In nucleotides, the CDR3 is TGTGCCAGCAGTTTGTGGGGGAGCTCCTACGAGCAGTACTTC.

V is TRBV7-2 and J is TRBJ2-3; D not certain. CDR3 size: 15 residues. Trimming shortened V by 1 base and J by 2 bases, and 10 bases separated the two germline ends. The germline gives CDR1 SGHTA, CDR2 FQGNSA. CDR3 nucleotides: TGTGCCAGCAGCTTAGGTGGCACTTACACAGATACGCAGTATTTT. Its protein product is CASSLGGTYTDTQYF.

V usage is TRBV7-8 and J usage is TRBJ2-7, with 9 bases fitting TRBD2. Germline loops: CDR1 SGHVS, CDR2 FQNEAQ. The CDR3 is made up of 12 amino acids. Losses at the gene ends were 7 bases for V and 6 bases for J; bases not matched to a gene: 4. The CDR3 loop is CASNLLAGEQYF. CDR3 DNA: TGTGCCAGCAACCTACTAGCGGGCGAGCAGTACTTC.

This clone showed up just a few times. The V and J genes are TRBV5-4 and TRBJ2-3, with 9 bases aligning to TRBD2. After removal of 0 bases from V and 4 bases from J, the junction contained 9 bases not matched to a gene. CDR1 and CDR2 (germline): SGHNT, YYREEE (reference sequence). The CDR3 runs to 17 residues. The CDR3 here is CASSLGWGLAGPDTQYF. DNA of the CDR3: TGTGCCAGCAGCTTGGGGTGGGGGCTAGCGGGGCCAGATACGCAGTATTTT. Looking up the rest from reference TRBV5-4 and TRBJ2-3 gives the full variable domain: ETGVTQSPTHLIKTRGQQVTLRCSSQSGHNTVSWYQQALGQGPQFIFQYYREEENGRGNFPPRFSGLQFPNYSSELNVNALELDDSALYLCASSLGWGLAGPDTQYFGPGTRLTVL.

The chain combines TRBV5-1 with TRBJ2-1, with D uncertain. V was clipped by 0 bases and J by 9 bases, with 4 bases between them. The CDR3 has 11 residues. The germline V gene has CDR1 SGHRS and CDR2 YFSETQ. CDR3 in amino acids: CASSLGFEQFF. Written as DNA, the CDR3 is TGCGCCAGCAGCTTGGGGTTTGAGCAGTTCTTC.

The sample holds a few counts of this clone. V usage is TRBV9 and J usage is TRBJ1-6, with D tentatively TRBD1 (5 bases). Germline lookup yields CDR1 SGDLS and CDR2 YYNGEE. Trimming shortened V by 4 bases and J by 14 bases, and 22 bases separated the two germline ends. This CDR3 has 15 amino acids. CDR3 residues: CASSPAGTAILSLHF. CDR3 nucleotide sequence: TGTGCCAGCAGCCCAGCCGGGACGGCAATTCTATCCCTCCACTTT.

The chain links TRBV15 to TRBJ2-5; D is perhaps TRBD2 (6 bases). CDR3 length equals 16 residues. From germline, CDR1 is LNHNV and CDR2 YYDKDF (reference sequence). Trimming left V 0 bases short and J 1 base short, with 12 bases between. CDR3 in DNA: TGTGCCACCAGCAGAGATTGGGGGGTCTCCCAAGAGACCCAGTACTTC. It is translated as CATSRDWGVSQETQYF.

The chain's CDR3 is CASSDSGHEQYF. The CDR3 DNA reads as TGTGCCAGCAGTGATTCGGGGCACGAGCAGTACTTC. This sequence joins TRBV25-1 and TRBJ2-7, with D perhaps matching TRBD1 or TRBD2 (5 bases each). Trimming took off 3 bases at V and 5 bases at J, with 8 bases between the two ends. There are 12 residues in the CDR3. The germline gives CDR1 MGHDK, CDR2 SYGVNS.

The chain links TRBV19 to TRBJ2-2, with 12 bases aligning to TRBD2. The germline V gene has CDR1 LNHDA and CDR2 SQIVND (reference sequence). Unmatched junction bases numbered 8, after V lost 5 bases and J lost 4 bases. This CDR3 comprises 17 residues. The CDR3 is CASSLLAGGPITGELFF. The CDR3 nucleotides are TGTGCCAGTAGTCTCCTAGCGGGGGGGCCTATCACCGGGGAGCTGTTTTTT.

The J gene is TRBJ2-3, the V gene TRBV18; D gene ambiguous. In germline, CDR1 is KGHSH, CDR2 LQKENI. V shed 3 bases and J shed 0 bases, with 10 bases lying between them. This CDR3 region has 15 residues. CDR3 amino acids: CASSPPASSTDTQYF. In DNA form, the CDR3 reads TGTGCCAGCTCACCCCCGGCGTCTAGCACAGATACGCAGTATTTT. The full variable domain, its missing parts supplied by reference TRBV18 and TRBJ2-3, is NAGVMQNPRHLVRRRGQEARLRCSPMKGHSHVYWYRQLPEEGLKFMVYLQKENIIDESGMPKERFSAEFPKEGPSILRIQQVVRGDSAAYFCASSPPASSTDTQYFGPGTRLTVL.

The J gene is TRBJ2-2, the V gene TRBV11-3, with D unclear. V was pared by 3 bases and J by 4 bases, with 12 bases between. Per germline, CDR1 SGHNT and CDR2 YENEEA. The length of the CDR3 is 15 residues. In DNA form, the CDR3 reads TGTGCCAGCAGCTTCCGTACTCAGAGCACCGGGGAGCTGTTTTTT. It translates to CASSFRTQSTGELFF.

The J gene is TRBJ2-2, the V gene TRBV7-2; TRBD1 or TRBD2 may be the D gene (6 bases each). The length of the CDR3 is 19 residues. Per the germline V gene, CDR1 is SGHTA and CDR2 is FQGNSA. Trimming took off 5 bases at V and 4 bases at J, with 26 bases between the two ends. The DNA for the CDR3 is TGTGCCAGCAGCCTGCCCCGGGACATCGGGACTGAGCCCACCGGGGAGCTGTTTTTT. As protein: CASSLPRDIGTEPTGELFF.

The CDR3 spells CASSSYLDRDEKLFF. Here the CDR3 DNA reads TGTGCCAGCAGCTCCTACCTAGACAGGGATGAAAAACTGTTTTTT. V usage is TRBV11-2 and J usage is TRBJ1-4, with 7 bases aligning to TRBD1. This CDR3 spans 15 amino acids. V lost 4 bases, J lost 6 bases, and 8 bases stayed unmatched. CDR1 and CDR2 (germline): SGHAT, FQNNGV.

The chain joins TRBV7-9 to TRBJ2-2; a possible D gene is TRBD2 (6 bases). This CDR3 is 16 amino acids long. V lost 1 base, J lost 5 bases, and 14 bases lay in between. Germline CDR1 SEHNR, CDR2 FQNEAQ (reference sequence). CDR3 sequence: CASSLEVTGVTGELFF. CDR3 DNA: TGTGCCAGCAGCTTAGAAGTGACGGGGGTTACCGGGGAGCTGTTTTTT.

CDR3 loop: CASSLSRGWLSYEQYF. The DNA of the CDR3 is TGTGCCAGCAGCTTATCCAGGGGATGGCTCTCCTACGAGCAGTACTTC. The V gene is TRBV7-9, the J gene TRBJ2-7; tentative D call: TRBD1 (6 bases). The CDR3 is made up of 16 amino acids. Germline CDR1 and CDR2: SEHNR and FQNEAQ (reference sequence). Trimming took off 2 bases at V and 0 bases at J, with 14 bases between the two ends.

V gene TRBV4-3 combines with J gene TRBJ2-3; D possibly corresponds to TRBD2 (5 bases). The V gene lost 0 bases and the J gene lost 4 bases, with 8 bases spanning the gap. Germline assignment: CDR1 LGHNA and CDR2 YSLEER. This CDR3 is 14 amino acids long. The CDR3 DNA reads TGCGCCAGCAGCCAAGAGGCGGGTTCAGATACGCAGTATTTT. Translating gives CASSQEAGSDTQYF.

The chain couples TRBV15 to TRBJ2-2; 8 bases align to TRBD1. The J segment lost 4 bases and the V segment lost 5 bases, leaving 12 bases of the junction unmatched. The CDR3 loop spans 17 amino acids. CDR1 and CDR2 (germline): LNHNV, YYDKDF (reference sequence). The CDR3 here is CATSGARTGSSTGELFF. In DNA form, the CDR3 reads TGTGCCACCAGCGGGGCAAGGACAGGGTCAAGCACCGGGGAGCTGTTTTTT. The full variable domain, its missing parts supplied by reference TRBV15 and TRBJ2-2, is DAMVIQNPRYQVTQFGKPVTLSCSQTLNHNVMYWYQQKSSQAPKLLFHYYDKDFNNEADTPDNFQSRRPNTSFCFLDIRSPGLGDTAMYLCATSGARTGSSTGELFFGEGSRLTVL.

The V gene is TRBV5-4, the J gene TRBJ1-1, with 11 bases identical to TRBD1. The CDR3 loop spans 14 amino acids. Germline loops: CDR1 SGHNT, CDR2 YYREEE (reference sequence). V was clipped by 3 bases and J by 5 bases; unmatched bases: 3. The CDR3 here is CASSSGTGGTEAFF. CDR3 sequence (DNA): TGTGCCAGCAGCTCGGGGACAGGGGGAACTGAAGCTTTCTTT.